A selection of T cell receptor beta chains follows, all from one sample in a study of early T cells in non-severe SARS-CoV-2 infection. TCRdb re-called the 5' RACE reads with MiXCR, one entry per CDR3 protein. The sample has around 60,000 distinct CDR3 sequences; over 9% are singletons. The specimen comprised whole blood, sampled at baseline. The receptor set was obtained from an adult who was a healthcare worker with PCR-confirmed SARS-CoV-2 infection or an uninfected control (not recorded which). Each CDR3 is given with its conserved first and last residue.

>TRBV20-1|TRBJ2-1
CSSERGGYNEQFF
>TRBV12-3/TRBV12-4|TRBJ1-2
CASRGQGRAGYTF
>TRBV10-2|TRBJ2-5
CASSDGPLGETQYF
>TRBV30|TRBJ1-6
CAWSVVSGASPLHF
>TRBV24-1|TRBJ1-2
CATSEHEVEGDKGYTF
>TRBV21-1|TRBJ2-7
CASSKTFRGPSSYEQYF
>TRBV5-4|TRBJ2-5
CASSLHQETQYF
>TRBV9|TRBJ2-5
CASSGGLLGQETQYF
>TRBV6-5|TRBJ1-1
CASSYGARGLNTEAFF
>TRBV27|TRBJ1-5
CASSLGAGMGQPQHF
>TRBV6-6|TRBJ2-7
CASSLPGAYEQYF
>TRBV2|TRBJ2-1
CASRKTSVLYNEQFF
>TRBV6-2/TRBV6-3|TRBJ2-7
CASRDSDSAYEQYF
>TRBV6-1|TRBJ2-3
CASIDPIVAASTDTQYF
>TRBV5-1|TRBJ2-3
CASSRGLAGGRATDTQYF
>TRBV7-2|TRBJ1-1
CASSLEWGEAFF
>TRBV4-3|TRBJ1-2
CASSQGGGSNYGYTF
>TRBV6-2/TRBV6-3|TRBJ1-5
CASSYVDQPQHF
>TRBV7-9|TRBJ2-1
CASSPPGARYNEQFF
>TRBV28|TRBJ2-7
CASSTPGRTYEQYF
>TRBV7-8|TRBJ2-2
CASSLSRVVGELFF
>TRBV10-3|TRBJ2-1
CAIRDPGTGDYEQFF
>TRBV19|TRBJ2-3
CASRGGGTDTQYF
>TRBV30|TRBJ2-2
CAWSGRRANTGELFF
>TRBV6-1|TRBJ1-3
CASSELGRGSGNTIYF
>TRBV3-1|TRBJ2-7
CASSQGQPGDEQYF
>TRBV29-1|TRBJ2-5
CSVEQGSPRREQETQYF
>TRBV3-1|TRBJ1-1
CASSKGVIEGILGTEAFF
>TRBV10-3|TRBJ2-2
CATKGEGVTGELFF
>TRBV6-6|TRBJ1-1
CASSYSAGTGGTEAFF
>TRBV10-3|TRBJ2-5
CAIRPGTGQETQYF
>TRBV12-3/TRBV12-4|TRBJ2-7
CASSFRASSYEQYF
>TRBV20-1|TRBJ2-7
CSARGDRGGNEQYF
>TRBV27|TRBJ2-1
CASSSTANEQFF
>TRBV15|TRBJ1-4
CATSRGGQSNEKLFF
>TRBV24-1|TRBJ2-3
CATSDPGTGTDTQYF
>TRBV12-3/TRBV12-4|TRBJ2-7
CASSFGGTSGYEQYF
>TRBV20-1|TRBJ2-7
CSASPRQRGVGEQYF
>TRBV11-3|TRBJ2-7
CASSPGGPSYEQYF
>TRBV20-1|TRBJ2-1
CSAGLAGAKYNEQFF
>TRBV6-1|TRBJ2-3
CASRPLGGGRTDTQYF
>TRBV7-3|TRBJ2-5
CASSLFVGAQETQYF
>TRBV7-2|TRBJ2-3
CASSQLRGGREPSRVDTQYF
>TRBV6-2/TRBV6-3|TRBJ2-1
CASRPLAAYNEQFF
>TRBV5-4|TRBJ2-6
CASSLGPPTGANVLTF
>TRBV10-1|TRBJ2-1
CASSVTGGPKYNEQFF
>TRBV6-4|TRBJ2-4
CASILTSPINLLAKNIQYF
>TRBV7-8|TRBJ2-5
CASSLPRETQYF
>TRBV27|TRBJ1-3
CASSRTALGNTIYF
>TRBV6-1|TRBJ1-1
CASSRTGSNTEAFF
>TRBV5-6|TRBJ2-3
CASSLAGPHTDTQYF
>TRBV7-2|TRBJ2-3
CASSLARGTDTQYF
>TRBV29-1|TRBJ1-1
CSVDQGSEAFF
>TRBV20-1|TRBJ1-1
CSASRGNTEAFF
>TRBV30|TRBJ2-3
CAWSLSTLDTQYF
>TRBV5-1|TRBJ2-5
CASSPDRAETQYF
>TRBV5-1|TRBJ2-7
CASSQDRTYEQYF
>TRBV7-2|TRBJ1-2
CASTLKLANYGYTF
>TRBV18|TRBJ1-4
CASSPAGTVNEKLFF
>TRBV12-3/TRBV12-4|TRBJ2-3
CASSLVGSADTQYF